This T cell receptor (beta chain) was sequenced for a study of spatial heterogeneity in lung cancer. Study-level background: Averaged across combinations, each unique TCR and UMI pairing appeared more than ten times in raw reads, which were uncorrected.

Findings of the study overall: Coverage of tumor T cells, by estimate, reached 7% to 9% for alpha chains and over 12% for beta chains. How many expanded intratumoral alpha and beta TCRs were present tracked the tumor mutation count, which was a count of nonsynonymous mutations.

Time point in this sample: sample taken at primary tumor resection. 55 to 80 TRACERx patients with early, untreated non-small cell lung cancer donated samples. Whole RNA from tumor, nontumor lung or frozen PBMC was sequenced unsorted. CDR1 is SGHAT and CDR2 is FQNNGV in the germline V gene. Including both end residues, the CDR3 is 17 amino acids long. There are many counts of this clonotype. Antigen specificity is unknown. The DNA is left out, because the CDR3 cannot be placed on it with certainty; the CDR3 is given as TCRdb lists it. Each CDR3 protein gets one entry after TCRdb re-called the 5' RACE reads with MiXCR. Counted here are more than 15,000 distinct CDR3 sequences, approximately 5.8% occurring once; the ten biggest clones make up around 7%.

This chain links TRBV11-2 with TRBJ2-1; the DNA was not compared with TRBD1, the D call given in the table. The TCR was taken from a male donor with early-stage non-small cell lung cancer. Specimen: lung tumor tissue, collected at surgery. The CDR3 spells CASSLFLFGQFANEQFF.